This TCR beta chain was documented in a study of metastatic and nonmetastatic thyroid tumors. Study-wide background: Repertoires from blood and tumor or nodule tissue of malignant and benign thyroid patients were compared.

This clone was detected only a few times. Antigen: not known. V trimming: 4 bases; J trimming: 3 bases; junction bases outside the gene matches: 4. Germline assignment: CDR1 MRHNA and CDR2 SNTAGT. The CDR3 is made up of 14 amino acids. Original analysis: Built for papillary thyroid cancer, a distant-metastasis classifier drew on CDR3 differences across clinicopathological groups. TCRdb re-analyzed the PCR reads using MiXCR. The V and J calls reflect TCRdb's pipeline rather than the authors' work. The table shows about 22,000 clones, with around 40% occurring only once. Points from the study as a whole: It was reported that TCR beta diversity was significantly higher in malignant thyroid tumors than benign nodules, in blood and tumor.

All patients were untreated before thyroid surgery. The material sequenced was blood. This chain joins TRBV6-4 and TRBJ2-3; 7 bases line up with TRBD1. The sequence came from a male donor with papillary thyroid cancer or a benign thyroid nodule (not recorded which). Some clones in this sample may be carry-over from other donors' samples. This CDR3 is CASSVQGDTDTQYF. The CDR3 DNA reads as TGTGCCAGCAGTGTGCAGGGGGATACAGATACGCAGTATTTT.